Presented here are 22 T cell receptor beta chains from one specimen sequenced in a study of T-cell memory formation after mild COVID-19. One entry per CDR3 protein results from TCRdb running MiXCR on the 5' RACE reads. Of 110,000 or so distinct CDR3 sequences listed, about a fifth are singletons. Sequencing was carried out using PBMCs or a T cell subset sorted from them (not recorded which). The source of these receptors is a man aged 18 to 30 who had mild COVID-19 (a few samples of this study predate the infection). Cell type and time point are not known.

This clonotype has only a few counts. The junction departs from germline at one end; a sequencing error may be responsible. The V gene is TRBV7-8, the J gene TRBJ2-7; 8 nucleotides line up with TRBD1. In germline, CDR1 is SGHVS, CDR2 FQNEAQ. The CDR3 runs to 12 residues. CDR3 region: CASSYADRGWNF. Here the CDR3 DNA reads TGTGCCAGCAGCTACGCAGACAGGGGATGGAACTTC. Based on the CDR3 plus reference TRBV7-8 and TRBJ2-7, the full variable domain is GAGVSQSPRYKVAKRGQDVALRCDPISGHVSLFWYQQALGQGPEFLTYFQNEAQLDKSGLPSDRFFAERPEGSVSTLKIQRTQQEDSAVYLCASSYADRGWNFGPGTRLTVT.

In its sample, this clonotype was seen a few times. The chain joins TRBV25-1 to TRBJ1-2; D is uncertain. CDR3 length equals 12 residues. CDR1 and CDR2 from the germline V gene are MGHDK and SYGVNS. Trimming left V 3 bases short and J 5 bases short, with 7 bases between. The CDR3, as DNA: TGTGCCAGCAGTGATCCCCCTTATGGCTACACCTTC. Encoded protein: CASSDPPYGYTF.

The genes are TRBV7-9 and TRBJ1-1; perhaps TRBD1 as D (6 bases). Germline V gene lookup returns CDR1 SEHNR and CDR2 FQNEAQ (reference sequence). The CDR3 is made up of 16 amino acids. The V and J ends lost 4 bases and 0 bases respectively, with 15 bases between them. The chain's CDR3 is CASSSYRELLNTEAFF. Here the CDR3 DNA reads TGTGCCAGCAGCTCCTACAGGGAGCTCTTGAACACTGAAGCTTTCTTT.

The V gene is TRBV5-1, the J gene TRBJ1-1; no clear D gene. V shed 4 bases and J shed 1 base, with 14 bases lying between them. The germline gives CDR1 SGHRS, CDR2 YFSETQ. The CDR3 spans 15 residues. The CDR3 nucleotides are TGCGCCAGCAGCGCGAAGAGGACGGAGAACACTGAAGCTTTCTTT. It translates to CASSAKRTENTEAFF. The full variable domain, with the rest looked up from reference TRBV5-1 and TRBJ1-1, is KAGVTQTPRYLIKTRGQQVTLSCSPISGHRSVSWYQQTPGQGLQFLFEYFSETQRNKGNFPGRFSGRQFSNSRSEMNVSTLELGDSALYLCASSAKRTENTEAFFGQGTRLTVV.

The rearrangement uses TRBV7-2 and TRBJ2-3; 7 positions match TRBD1. Trimming took 3 bases from V and 5 from J; bases not matched to a gene: 8. CDR1 is SGHTA and CDR2 is FQGNSA in the germline V gene. CDR3 size: 15 residues. The CDR3 DNA reads TGTGCCAGCAGCTTCGGACAGGCCGCGGGAGATACGCAGTATTTT. As protein: CASSFGQAAGDTQYF.

This rearrangement joins TRBV9 to TRBJ2-3; TRBD1 might be the D (5 bases). This CDR3 is built from 15 residues. Deletions cut 0 bases from V and 1 base from J, with 9 bases between. Germline V gene lookup returns CDR1 SGDLS and CDR2 YYNGEE. Written as DNA, the CDR3 is TGTGCCAGCAGCGTAGAAGGGGCTCGCACAGATACGCAGTATTTT. Its translation is CASSVEGARTDTQYF. Complete variable domain (other parts from reference TRBV9 and TRBJ2-3): DSGVTQTPKHLITATGQRVTLRCSPRSGDLSVYWYQQSLDQGLQFLIQYYNGEERAKGNILERFSAQQFPDLHSELNLSSLELGDSALYFCASSVEGARTDTQYFGPGTRLTVL.

This chain links TRBV12-3 or TRBV12-4 with TRBJ1-1; no clear D gene. V was clipped by 1 base and J by 1 base, with 7 bases between them. The CDR3 has 14 residues. CDR3 DNA sequence: TGTGCCAGCAGTTTAGTTGAAGAGAACACTGAAGCTTTCTTT. Translating it yields CASSLVEENTEAFF.

The chain is built from TRBV28 and TRBJ2-1; 14 bases are shared with TRBD2. The CDR3 sequence is 15 residues long. The J segment lost 4 bases and the V segment lost 6 bases, leaving 2 bases of the junction unmatched. Germline V gene sequence: CDR1 MDHEN, CDR2 SYDVKM. The CDR3 is CASRRTSGGYNEQFF. CDR3 DNA: TGTGCCAGCAGGAGGACTAGCGGGGGGTACAATGAGCAGTTCTTC.

This clonotype was counted a few times. The V gene is TRBV6-5, the J gene TRBJ1-1; D remains ambiguous. This CDR3 has 13 amino acids. Germline V gene lookup returns CDR1 MNHEY and CDR2 SVGAGI. V lost 8 bases and J 1 base, leaving 11 bases between the germline ends. The CDR3 DNA reads as TGTGCCAGCTCTGGGTGGGGGAACACTGAAGCTTTCTTT. Protein sequence: CASSGWGNTEAFF.

V usage is TRBV9 and J usage is TRBJ1-3; no firm D call. The CDR3 contains 16 residues. Trimming removed 0 bases at V and 0 bases at J, with 10 bases between. Germline CDR1 SGDLS, CDR2 YYNGEE. The CDR3 DNA sequence: TGTGCCAGCAGCGTAGGTTCTTCGGGCTCTGGAAACACCATATATTTT. This sequence encodes CASSVGSSGSGNTIYF.

A few counts support this clonotype. This chain connects TRBV6-5 to TRBJ1-4, with D unclear. Germline V gives CDR1 MNHEY, CDR2 SVGAGI. The germline V and J ends were trimmed by 2 bases and 1 base, with 2 bases remaining between them. This CDR3 has 13 amino acids. The CDR3 sequence: CASSYLTNEKLFF. CDR3 DNA sequence: TGTGCCAGCAGTTACCTAACTAATGAAAAACTGTTTTTT.

Details on this clonotype: This may arise from a read error, as a much more abundant clone is one base away. This chain uses TRBV5-1 with TRBJ2-2, with TRBD2 identical over 7 bases. This CDR3 is 16 amino acids long. The germline gives CDR1 SGHRS, CDR2 YFSETQ. The DNA for the CDR3 is TGCGCCAGCAGCTCGGGAGGACGGAGTGGAACCGGGCAGCTGTTTTTT. This encodes CASSSGGRSGTGQLFF.

The genes are TRBV7-9 and TRBJ1-1, with a weak D call TRBD1 (5 bases). With 2 bases removed from V and 10 bases from J, the gap between germline ends came to 8 bases. CDR1 is SEHNR, CDR2 FQNEAQ, per germline (reference sequence). This CDR3 comprises 11 residues. The CDR3 nucleotides read TGTGCCAGCAGCTTACAGGGTGGAGCTTTCTTT. As protein: CASSLQGGAFF. Complete variable domain (other parts from reference TRBV7-9 and TRBJ1-1): DTGVSQNPRHKITKRGQNVTFRCDPISEHNRLYWYRQTLGQGPEFLTYFQNEAQLEKSRLLSDRFSAERPKGSFSTLEIQRTEQGDSAMYLCASSLQGGAFFGQGTRLTVV.

The rearrangement uses TRBV24-1 and TRBJ1-1; no clear D gene. The V and J ends lost 3 bases and 0 bases respectively, with 4 bases between them. CDR1 is KGHDR, CDR2 SFDVKD, per germline. This CDR3 has 13 amino acids. CDR3 coding DNA: TGTGCCACCAGTGATGGGATGAACACTGAAGCTTTCTTT. Translating gives CATSDGMNTEAFF.

This clonotype was seen only a few times. The CDR3 bases are TGCGCCAGCAGAAAACCTTCCGGCAATGAGCAGTTCTTC. The encoded protein is CASRKPSGNEQFF. The chain recombines TRBV4-1 with TRBJ2-1; D ambiguous. The germline CDR1 and CDR2 sequences are MGHRA and YSYEKL. This CDR3 spans 13 amino acids. Trimming took off 6 bases at V and 6 bases at J, with 12 bases between the two ends.

Of note for this clonotype: The CDR3 end shows no conserved phenylalanine or tryptophan, and so a read error is likely. The V and J genes are TRBV6-5 and TRBJ2-1; 11 bases fit TRBD2. Germline lookup yields CDR1 MNHEY and CDR2 SVGAGI. The V and J ends lost 6 bases and 5 bases, in that order; junction bases with no gene match: 3. The CDR3 has 14 amino acids. CDR3 DNA sequence: TGTGCCAGCAGATATAGCGGGGGGGACAATGAGCAGTTCTTA. Residues: CASRYSGGDNEQFL.

In this sample, this clonotype turned up a few times. The chain uses TRBV29-1 and TRBJ2-7; 7 nucleotides line up with TRBD1. Trimming at V came to 6 bases and at J to 4 bases, leaving 9 bases not matched to a gene. This CDR3 contains 13 residues. Germline assignment: CDR1 SQVTM and CDR2 ANQGSEA. The CDR3 loop reads CSVRDRATYEQYF. The CDR3 DNA sequence: TGCAGCGTAAGGGACAGAGCAACTTACGAGCAGTACTTC.

This clonotype was picked up a small number of times. The rearrangement joins TRBV7-3 to TRBJ1-1, with D maybe TRBD1 (5 bases). Germline CDR1 is SGHTA and CDR2 is FQGTGA. The CDR3 runs 14 residues. V dropped 5 bases and J dropped 6 bases, with 16 bases sitting between them. CDR3 amino acids: CASSPLGGAAEAFF. The CDR3 coding sequence is TGTGCCAGCAGCCCCCTCGGGGGAGCCGCTGAAGCTTTCTTT.

In its sample, this clonotype was seen many times. J is TRBJ2-3 and V is TRBV28; no reliable D call. The CDR3 sequence is 14 residues long. Germline CDR1 is MDHEN and CDR2 is SYDVKM. The germline V and J ends were trimmed by 2 bases and 2 bases, with 8 bases remaining between them. The CDR3 DNA reads as TGTGCCAGCAGTTTAGAACAGCTCACAGATACGCAGTATTTT. It translates to CASSLEQLTDTQYF.

The chain has TRBV4-3 and TRBJ2-1, with 11 bases fitting TRBD1. V shed 1 base, J shed 7 bases, and the junction held 6 bases outside the gene matches. Germline-derived CDR1 and CDR2 are LGHNA and YSLEER. The CDR3 runs 16 residues. The CDR3 nucleotides are TGCGCCAGCAGCCAAGCCGGACAGGGGGCGGGAAATGAGCAGTTCTTC. It encodes CASSQAGQGAGNEQFF.

This clonotype showed up just a few times. V gene TRBV4-1 combines with J gene TRBJ2-7, with a possible D match to TRBD2 (6 bases). The CDR3 extends over 15 amino acids. Trimming took off 6 bases at V and 0 bases at J, with 15 bases between the two ends. Germline V gives CDR1 MGHRA, CDR2 YSYEKL. The CDR3 DNA reads as TGCGCCAGCAGGCCGGGACTTAGGAGCTCCTACGAGCAGTACTTC. It codes for CASRPGLRSSYEQYF.

This clonotype was seen a handful of times. The rearrangement joins TRBV12-3 or TRBV12-4 to TRBJ2-3; a weak D match, TRBD2 (5 bases). Trimming left V 6 bases short and J 0 bases short, with 16 bases between. The CDR3 is 16 amino acids. CDR3 protein: CASRAVQSASTDTQYF. The CDR3 DNA is TGTGCCAGCAGAGCGGTACAGTCAGCTAGCACAGATACGCAGTATTTT.